The 18 T cell receptor beta chains below all came from one sample that was sequenced in a study of shared clonotypes between healthy human individuals. Only in-frame clones appear in the TCRdb table, and some are missing; sequencing was by immunoSEQ multiplex PCR. The profile shows around 330,000 clones, approximately 79% of them singletons. Sequencing was carried out using memory CD4+ T cells sorted from blood. As to subset: CD45RA-negative fraction. The receptors here all came from a man aged 25 to 40 in good health.

This clone was seen more than once but under ten times. The chain links TRBV4-3 to TRBJ2-1; D not resolved. The CDR3 length is 16 residues. The germline V gene encodes CDR1 LGHNA and CDR2 YSLEER. Trimming stripped 1 base from V and 10 bases from J, with 20 bases between. CDR3 in amino acids: CASSQVSWLLPVEQFF. CDR3 coding DNA: TGCGCCAGCAGCCAAGTCTCTTGGCTACTGCCCGTGGAGCAGTTCTTC.

The chain couples TRBV7-3 to TRBJ2-7; D might be TRBD1 or TRBD2, each matching 6 bases. Germline assignment: CDR1 SGHTA and CDR2 FQGTGA. V lost 5 bases to trimming and J lost 6 bases, with 14 bases between them. The CDR3 length is 13 residues. In DNA form, the CDR3 reads TGTGCCAGCAGCCCCCGAGGGGGGACCGAGCAGTACTTC. This gives the protein CASSPRGGTEQYF.

The V and J genes are TRBV2 and TRBJ2-7; 11 nucleotides match TRBD1. This CDR3 spans 17 amino acids. CDR1 is SNHLY, CDR2 FYNNEI, per germline. With 6 bases clipped from V and 3 bases from J, the junction kept 13 bases outside the gene matches. CDR3 residues: CASRVDRGPTSYYEQYF. CDR3 sequence (DNA): TGTGCCAGCAGGGTGGACAGGGGGCCGACCAGCTACTACGAGCAGTACTTC.

This clone came up many times. The genes are TRBV6-1 and TRBJ2-7; D is possibly TRBD2 (6 bases). The CDR3 is 15 residues long. V was shortened by 0 bases and J by 0 bases, with 9 bases between the two germline ends. CDR1 MNHNS and CDR2 SASEGT come from the germline V gene. CDR3 nucleotide sequence: TGTGCCAGCAGTGAAGCGCTCGGGAGCTCCTACGAGCAGTACTTC. Its translation is CASSEALGSSYEQYF.

This chain links TRBV5-1 with TRBJ1-3; possibly TRBD1 for D (6 bases). The CDR3 is 19 residues long. Germline V gene data show CDR1 as SGHRS and CDR2 as YFSETQ. V lost 1 base to trimming and J lost 0 bases, with 20 bases between them. The DNA of the CDR3 is TGCGCCAGCAGCTTGCAGAGTCCAGGAGACAGGCGCTCTGGAAACACCATATATTTT. This codes for CASSLQSPGDRRSGNTIYF.

This clone was observed a few times. This chain links TRBV15 with TRBJ2-5, with D hard to call. CDR1 and CDR2 (germline): LNHNV, YYDKDF (reference sequence). The ends were cut back, 0 bases at V and 5 bases at J, with 16 bases in the middle. The CDR3 is 16 amino acids. Here the CDR3 DNA reads TGTGCCACCAGCAGAGATAGGGTATCCCCCTTCGAGACCCAGTACTTC. Translating it yields CATSRDRVSPFETQYF.

V is TRBV7-1 and J is TRBJ2-2; TRBD2 aligns across 8 bases. TRBV7-1 is filed as an ORF, its function uncertain. V gave up 8 bases and J gave up 3 bases; unmatched junction bases: 11. The CDR3 is 16 amino acids. The CDR3 reads CASPYQGSGDTGELFF. CDR3 DNA sequence: TGTGCCAGCCCGTATCAGGGTAGCGGGGACACCGGGGAGCTGTTTTTT.

The V gene is TRBV7-8, the J gene TRBJ1-2, with D unclear. The CDR3 has 13 amino acids. Trimming removed 5 bases at V and 4 bases at J, with 11 bases between. Per the germline V gene, CDR1 is SGHVS and CDR2 is FQNEAQ. The CDR3 bases are TGTGCCAGCAGCCTGAGAACGGGCTATGGCTACACCTTC. Its translation is CASSLRTGYGYTF.

The chain carries TRBV5-5 and TRBJ2-5, with D possibly being TRBD1 (6 bases). The germline gives CDR1 SGHKS, CDR2 YYEKEE (reference sequence). The V end lost 0 bases, the J end lost 5 bases, and 14 bases lay between the germline ends. The CDR3 covers 15 residues. In DNA form, the CDR3 reads TGTGCCAGCAGCTTGGTTGACAGGAGTATGGAGACCCAGTACTTC. It codes for CASSLVDRSMETQYF.

V usage is TRBV18 and J usage is TRBJ2-7; D remains unclear. V gave up 0 bases and J gave up 6 bases, with 12 bases separating them. The CDR3 has 14 residues. CDR1 KGHSH and CDR2 LQKENI come from the germline V gene. The CDR3 loop is CASSPPSRLGEQYF. In DNA, the CDR3 is TGTGCCAGCTCACCACCGTCCAGGTTGGGCGAGCAGTACTTC.

The CDR3 loop reads CASQRQKGSYEQYF. DNA of the CDR3: TGTGCCAGCCAAAGACAGAAAGGGTCCTACGAGCAGTACTTC. The chain couples TRBV2 to TRBJ2-7; a possible D gene is TRBD1 (5 bases). This CDR3 contains 14 residues. V was cut by 8 bases and J by 1 base, with 15 bases left in between. Germline assignment: CDR1 SNHLY and CDR2 FYNNEI. The complete variable domain, with remaining parts taken from reference TRBV2 and TRBJ2-7, reads EPEVTQTPSHQVTQMGQEVILRCVPISNHLYFYWYRQILGQKVEFLVSFYNNEISEKSEIFDDQFSVERPDGSNFTLKIRSTKLEDSAMYFCASQRQKGSYEQYFGPGTRLTVT.

V usage is TRBV6-5 and J usage is TRBJ2-3, with 8 nucleotides matching TRBD2. CDR1 is MNHEY and CDR2 is SVGAGI in the germline V gene. Trimming cost V 6 bases and J 8 bases; bases outside gene matches: 4. The CDR3 loop spans 12 amino acids. The CDR3 DNA sequence: TGTGCCAGCAGCGGGGGGGCAGGTACGCAGTATTTT. It codes for CASSGGAGTQYF.

V usage is TRBV27 and J usage is TRBJ2-1; D might be TRBD2 (5 bases). CDR3 length: 13 amino acids. Germline CDR1 reads MNHEY; CDR2 reads SMNVEV (reference sequence). Trimming stripped 7 bases from V and 3 bases from J, with 10 bases between. Here the CDR3 reads CASTGGVYNEQFF. The CDR3 nucleotides are TGTGCCAGCACAGGAGGCGTCTACAATGAGCAGTTCTTC.

The V gene is TRBV19, the J gene TRBJ1-1, with 8 positions matching TRBD1. The ends lost 3 bases at V and 0 bases at J; junction bases unmatched: 6. CDR1 is LNHDA and CDR2 is SQIVND in the germline V gene (reference sequence). CDR3 size: 16 residues. The CDR3 protein is CASSISGGPLNTEAFF. The CDR3 DNA reads as TGTGCCAGTAGTATTTCAGGGGGCCCTCTGAACACTGAAGCTTTCTTT. The full variable domain, its missing parts supplied by reference TRBV19 and TRBJ1-1, is DGGITQSPKYLFRKEGQNVTLSCEQNLNHDAMYWYRQDPGQGLRLIYYSQIVNDFQKGDIAEGYSVSREKKESFPLTVTSAQKNPTAFYLCASSISGGPLNTEAFFGQGTRLTVV.

This clone was picked up one time. This sequence joins TRBV2 and TRBJ1-3; no clear D gene. The V end was cut by 7 bases, the J end by 0 bases, with 10 bases between. The CDR3 consists of 14 residues. Germline loops: CDR1 SNHLY, CDR2 FYNNEI. DNA for the CDR3: TGTGCCAGCAAGGCTGGCAGCTCTGGAAACACCATATATTTT. Amino acids: CASKAGSSGNTIYF.

The V and J genes are TRBV11-3 and TRBJ2-1, with 10 bases fitting TRBD1. Germline assignment: CDR1 SGHNT and CDR2 YENEEA. The CDR3 extends over 15 amino acids. The V gene end was trimmed by 5 bases and the J gene end by 6 bases; junction bases not matched to a gene: 7. CDR3 sequence (DNA): TGTGCCAGCAGCGTGGACAGGGGGGTAATCAATGAGCAGTTCTTC. Its protein is CASSVDRGVINEQFF.

This clone was counted at least ten times. At the DNA level, this CDR3 is encoded by other sequences in the same sample as well. The chain employs TRBV30 and TRBJ2-7; D not certain. There are 12 residues in the CDR3. Germline CDR1 GTSNPN, CDR2 SVGIG (reference sequence). The V gene lost 0 bases and the J gene lost 0 bases, with 3 bases spanning the gap. CDR3 sequence (DNA): TGTGCCTGGAGTGTATCCTCCTACGAGCAGTACTTC. Translated, it gives CAWSVSSYEQYF.

This chain links TRBV28 with TRBJ2-1, with TRBD2 as a possible D gene (6 bases). Trimming stripped 6 bases from V and 10 bases from J, with 10 bases between. The CDR3 totals 11 residues. CDR1 and CDR2 (germline): MDHEN, SYDVKM. CDR3 sequence: CASRWDSEQFF. DNA for the CDR3: TGTGCCAGCAGATGGGACTCCGAGCAGTTCTTC.